The next 8 T cell receptor beta chains were all read from a single sample in a study of blood T cell repertoires in COVID-19. The method was immunoSEQ multiplex PCR; TCRdb's version includes in-frame clones alone and lacks a portion of them. The data show 150,000 to 200,000 clones, around three quarters seen once. Sequenced: peripheral blood. The receptors here all came from a man aged 55 to 70 with acute or convalescent COVID-19.

The genes are TRBV5-6 and TRBJ1-5; D perhaps matches TRBD1 (5 bases). The CDR3 consists of 14 residues. The germline V gene encodes CDR1 SGHDT and CDR2 YYEEEE. Between the trimmed V and J ends, which lost 1 base and 1 base, there was a span of 6 bases. CDR3 in DNA: TGTGCCAGCAGCTTGCAGGGAAGCAATCAGCCCCAGCATTTT. This sequence encodes CASSLQGSNQPQHF.

The table lists this clone with a count of one. The genes are TRBV12-3 or TRBV12-4 and TRBJ1-1; the D gene is possibly TRBD1 (6 bases). The CDR3 totals 13 residues. Trimming cost V 7 bases and J 8 bases, with 17 bases left between them. The CDR3: CASTPTSDREAFF. Written as DNA, the CDR3 is TGTGCCAGCACCCCAACCTCCGACAGGGAAGCTTTCTTT.

This chain joins TRBV18 and TRBJ2-7, with 8 bases aligning to TRBD2. The V segment lost 3 bases and the J segment 0 bases; nucleotides outside the gene matches: 4. CDR3 size: 15 residues. The germline CDR1 and CDR2 sequences are KGHSH and LQKENI. CDR3 bases: TGTGCCAGCTCACCGCGACTAGCGCGCTCCTACGAGCAGTACTTC. It specifies CASSPRLARSYEQYF.

This chain joins TRBV6-5 and TRBJ1-2, with D possibly being TRBD1 (5 bases). Germline CDR1 and CDR2: MNHEY and SVGAGI. The V gene lost 6 bases and the J gene lost 7 bases, with 12 bases spanning the gap. This CDR3 is 12 amino acids long. CDR3 nucleotide sequence: TGTGCCAGCAGCTCCGGGGGGGGTGGCTACACCTTC. This encodes CASSSGGGGYTF.

As DNA, the CDR3 is TGTGCCAGCAGCTTAGACCGCGGGTCCCTCCATTCACCCCTCCACTTT. It encodes CASSLDRGSLHSPLHF. The rearrangement links TRBV7-9 to TRBJ1-6; D gene unclear. The CDR3 extends over 16 amino acids. From germline, CDR1 is SEHNR and CDR2 FQNEAQ (reference sequence). Trimming left V 1 base short and J 8 bases short, with 15 bases between.

The gene calls are TRBV3-1 (or the pseudogene TRBV3-2) and TRBJ2-4, with D perhaps matching TRBD1 (5 bases). V lost 4 bases, J lost 0 bases, and 13 bases lay in between. In germline, CDR1 is LGHDT, CDR2 YNNKEL (reference sequence). This CDR3 is built from 16 residues. CDR3 protein: CASSPQGSLAKNIQYF. CDR3 nucleotides: TGTGCCAGCAGCCCCCAGGGAAGTCTAGCCAAAAACATTCAGTACTTC.

There are a few counts of this clone. This rearrangement joins TRBV13 to TRBJ2-7; D possibly corresponds to TRBD2 (5 bases). The CDR3 is 13 amino acids. Deletions cut 4 bases from V and 7 bases from J, with 14 bases between. Germline loops: CDR1 PRHDT, CDR2 FYEKMQ (reference sequence). The CDR3 here is CASSSGSAKEQYF. CDR3 bases: TGTGCCAGCAGCTCGGGGAGTGCGAAAGAGCAGTACTTC.

This clone is a singleton in its sample. The genes are TRBV27 and TRBJ2-5; 12 nucleotides line up with TRBD2. CDR3 length equals 14 residues. In germline, CDR1 is MNHEY, CDR2 SMNVEV (reference sequence). The V gene end was trimmed by 3 bases and the J gene end by 4 bases; junction bases not matched to a gene: 0. The CDR3 region is CASSLTSGGETQYF. In DNA form, the CDR3 reads TGTGCCAGCAGTTTGACTAGCGGGGGAGAGACCCAGTACTTC.